Following are 11 T cell receptor beta chains from one sample sequenced in a study of blood T cell repertoires in COVID-19. The assay was immunoSEQ multiplex PCR, and TCRdb's table has in-frame clones only and misses some. The table has more than 45,000 clones, 85% to 90% seen once; the top ten hold around 15%. The sample comprised peripheral blood. These receptor sequences come from a man in his 70s with acute or convalescent COVID-19.

This clone was detected once. J is TRBJ1-6 and V is TRBV9, with D uncertain. V shed 4 bases and J shed 7 bases, with 12 bases lying between them. The CDR3 is 14 residues long. Germline V gives CDR1 SGDLS, CDR2 YYNGEE. The CDR3, as DNA: TGTGCCAGCAGCTCTTACGCGGAAAATTCACCCCTCCACTTT. It translates to CASSSYAENSPLHF.

The chain combines TRBV5-4 with TRBJ2-5; the D gene is possibly TRBD2 (6 bases). The V end was cut by 1 base, the J end by 7 bases, with 14 bases between. This CDR3 is 14 amino acids long. Germline CDR1 SGHNT, CDR2 YYREEE (reference sequence). The CDR3 DNA reads as TGTGCCAGCAGCTTGCCAGGTACCGGGGGGACCCAGTACTTC. It specifies CASSLPGTGGTQYF.

The chain employs TRBV29-1 and TRBJ2-2; TRBD2 matches 10 bases. From germline, CDR1 is SQVTM and CDR2 ANQGSEA. With V trimmed by 3 bases and J by 3 bases, 7 bases remained unmatched. The CDR3 totals 16 residues. CDR3 DNA sequence: TGCAGCGTTGAGGGTAGCGGGGGGTTAGACACCGGGGAGCTGTTTTTT. Translating gives CSVEGSGGLDTGELFF.

V usage is TRBV12-3 or TRBV12-4 and J usage is TRBJ1-4; TRBD1 is a possible D gene (5 bases). This CDR3 comprises 13 residues. V was trimmed by 4 bases and J by 8 bases, leaving 11 bases between them. As DNA, the CDR3 is TGTGCCAGCAGTTCTCGGACAACCGAAAAACTGTTTTTT. Translated, it gives CASSSRTTEKLFF.

The genes are TRBV19 and TRBJ1-2; D may be TRBD1 (6 bases). In germline, CDR1 is LNHDA, CDR2 SQIVND (reference sequence). V was shortened by 3 bases and J by 3 bases, with 14 bases between the two germline ends. CDR3 size: 15 residues. The DNA for the CDR3 is TGTGCCAGTAGTATGACAGGTATTGGGGACTATGGCTACACCTTC. It codes for CASSMTGIGDYGYTF.

The V and J genes are TRBV7-9 and TRBJ2-4, with a possible D match to TRBD1 (6 bases). In germline, CDR1 is SEHNR, CDR2 FQNEAQ (reference sequence). The V end lost 5 bases, the J end lost 8 bases, and 22 bases lay between the germline ends. The CDR3 spans 16 residues. CDR3 protein: CASSIRTDSRGHIQYF. The CDR3 coding sequence is TGTGCCAGCAGCATTCGGACAGATTCTCGCGGGCACATTCAGTACTTC.

The chain recombines TRBV29-1 with TRBJ2-3; 9 bases line up with TRBD1. Germline CDR1 and CDR2: SQVTM and ANQGSEA. CDR3 length: 14 amino acids. The trim removed 7 bases at V and 0 bases at J, leaving 5 bases unmatched. The CDR3: CSADRGSSTDTQYF. The CDR3 DNA is TGCAGCGCCGACAGGGGGAGTAGCACAGATACGCAGTATTTT.

V is TRBV19 and J is TRBJ1-2; 7 nucleotides line up with TRBD1. Germline V lookup: CDR1 LNHDA, CDR2 SQIVND (reference sequence). The CDR3 length is 12 residues. Trimming took 5 bases from V and 5 from J; bases not matched to a gene: 2. CDR3 bases: TGTGCCAGTAGTCAGGGGGAGTATGGCTACACCTTC. Translating gives CASSQGEYGYTF.

The chain combines TRBV7-9 with TRBJ2-5; 9 bases match TRBD2. This CDR3 contains 14 residues. Per the germline V gene, CDR1 is SEHNR and CDR2 is FQNEAQ (reference sequence). The CDR3 DNA follows: TGTGCTAAGCAGGATAGCGGGGGTCGAGAGACCCAGTACTTC. Translating gives CAKQDSGGRETQYF.

V and J are TRBV7-3 and TRBJ2-5, with 9 bases identical to TRBD2. CDR3 length: 15 residues. V lost 3 bases and J lost 8; bases outside the gene matches: 10. Germline V gives CDR1 SGHTA, CDR2 FQGTGA. The CDR3 DNA sequence: TGTGCCAGCAGCTTGAGAGCGGGGGGCTTTAACACCCAGTACTTC. Translation gives CASSLRAGGFNTQYF.

This clone was detected once. V gene TRBV5-1 combines with J gene TRBJ2-2, with D maybe TRBD2 (5 bases). Trimming stripped 0 bases from V and 1 base from J, with 10 bases between. The CDR3 is 16 residues long. CDR1 and CDR2 (germline): SGHRS, YFSETQ. The CDR3 nucleotides read TGCGCCAGCAGCTTGGGTGGAGGAAGGAACACCGGGGAGCTGTTTTTT. This translates into CASSLGGGRNTGELFF.